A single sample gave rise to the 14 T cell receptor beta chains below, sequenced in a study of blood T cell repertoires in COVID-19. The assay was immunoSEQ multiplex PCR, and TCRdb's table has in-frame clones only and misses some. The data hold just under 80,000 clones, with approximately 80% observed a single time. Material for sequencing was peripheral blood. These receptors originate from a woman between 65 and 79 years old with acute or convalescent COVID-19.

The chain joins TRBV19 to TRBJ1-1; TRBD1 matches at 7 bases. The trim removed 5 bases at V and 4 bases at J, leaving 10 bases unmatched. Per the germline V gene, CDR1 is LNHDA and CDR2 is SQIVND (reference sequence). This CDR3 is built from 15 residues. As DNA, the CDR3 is TGTGCCAGTAGTTTGAGGGGGCGAGGAGGCACTGAAGCTTTCTTT. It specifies CASSLRGRGGTEAFF.

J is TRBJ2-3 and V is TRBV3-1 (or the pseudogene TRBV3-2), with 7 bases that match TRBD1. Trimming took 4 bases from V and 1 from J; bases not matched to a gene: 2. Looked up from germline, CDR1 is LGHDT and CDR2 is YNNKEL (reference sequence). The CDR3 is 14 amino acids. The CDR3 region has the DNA TGTGCCAGCAGCCCCGGACAGGGCACAGATACGCAGTATTTT. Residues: CASSPGQGTDTQYF.

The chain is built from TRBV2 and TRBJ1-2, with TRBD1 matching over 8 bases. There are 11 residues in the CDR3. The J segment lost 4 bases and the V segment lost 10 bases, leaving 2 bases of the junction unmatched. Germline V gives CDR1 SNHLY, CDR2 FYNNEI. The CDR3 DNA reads TGTGCCATGGACAGGGTCTATGGCTACACCTTC. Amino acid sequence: CAMDRVYGYTF. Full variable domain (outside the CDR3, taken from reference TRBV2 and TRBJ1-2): EPEVTQTPSHQVTQMGQEVILRCVPISNHLYFYWYRQILGQKVEFLVSFYNNEISEKSEIFDDQFSVERPDGSNFTLKIRSTKLEDSAMYFCAMDRVYGYTFGSGTRLTVV.

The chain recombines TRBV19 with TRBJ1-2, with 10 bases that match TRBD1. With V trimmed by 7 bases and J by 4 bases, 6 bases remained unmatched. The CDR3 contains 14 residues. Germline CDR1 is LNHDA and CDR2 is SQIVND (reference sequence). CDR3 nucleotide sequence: TGTGCCAGTACCTATGGGACAGGGGCCTATGGCTACACCTTC. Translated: CASTYGTGAYGYTF.

The CDR3 sequence: CASSEAVVNYGYTF. In DNA form, the CDR3 reads TGTGCCAGCAGTGAAGCGGTAGTTAACTATGGCTACACCTTC. The chain couples TRBV6-1 to TRBJ1-2; D remains ambiguous. The V end lost 0 bases, the J end lost 1 base, and 6 bases lay between the germline ends. Per germline, CDR1 MNHNS and CDR2 SASEGT. The CDR3 has 14 amino acids.

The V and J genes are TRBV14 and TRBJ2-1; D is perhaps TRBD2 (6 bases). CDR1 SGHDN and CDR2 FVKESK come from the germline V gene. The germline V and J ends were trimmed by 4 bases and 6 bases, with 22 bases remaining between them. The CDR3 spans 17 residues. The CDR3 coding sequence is TGTGCCAGCAGCCTTCTTGGCGGGGCGACCATCCGCAATGAGCAGTTCTTC. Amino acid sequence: CASSLLGGATIRNEQFF.

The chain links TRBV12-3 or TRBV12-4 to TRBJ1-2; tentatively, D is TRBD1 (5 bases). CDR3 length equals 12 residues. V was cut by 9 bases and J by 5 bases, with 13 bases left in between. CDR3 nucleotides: TGTGCCAGTAAAGGGGCGGGGTATGGCTACACCTTC. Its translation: CASKGAGYGYTF.

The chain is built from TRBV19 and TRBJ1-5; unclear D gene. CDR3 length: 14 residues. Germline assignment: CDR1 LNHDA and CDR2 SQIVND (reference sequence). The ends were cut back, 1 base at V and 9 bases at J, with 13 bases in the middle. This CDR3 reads CASSIVSGSGPQHF. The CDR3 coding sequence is TGTGCCAGTAGTATAGTGTCCGGCTCGGGGCCCCAGCATTTT.

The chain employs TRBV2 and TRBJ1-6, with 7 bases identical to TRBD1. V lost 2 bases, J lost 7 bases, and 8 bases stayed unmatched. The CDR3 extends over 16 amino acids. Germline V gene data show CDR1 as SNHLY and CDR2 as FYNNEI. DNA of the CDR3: TGTGCCAGCAGTGAATTAGACAGGGTAATAAATTCACCCCTCCACTTT. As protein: CASSELDRVINSPLHF.

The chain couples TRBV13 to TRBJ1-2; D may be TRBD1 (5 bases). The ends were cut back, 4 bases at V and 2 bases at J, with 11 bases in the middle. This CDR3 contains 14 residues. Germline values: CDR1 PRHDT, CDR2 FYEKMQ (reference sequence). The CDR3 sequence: CASSSFRGNYGYTF. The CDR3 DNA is TGTGCCAGCAGCTCCTTCCGGGGGAACTATGGCTACACCTTC.

The CDR3 sequence: CASSPTGQGIGEQYF. The CDR3 DNA follows: TGCGCCAGCAGCCCCACAGGGCAGGGGATCGGCGAGCAGTACTTC. The chain recombines TRBV5-1 with TRBJ2-7, with a possible D match to TRBD1 (6 bases). V lost 4 bases and J 6 bases, leaving 20 bases between the germline ends. The CDR3 is 15 amino acids. The V gene's germline CDR1 is SGHRS and CDR2 YFSETQ.

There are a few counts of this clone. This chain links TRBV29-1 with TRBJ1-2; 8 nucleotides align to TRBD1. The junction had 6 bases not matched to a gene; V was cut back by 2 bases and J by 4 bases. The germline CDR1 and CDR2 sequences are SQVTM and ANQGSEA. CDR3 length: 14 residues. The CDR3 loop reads CSVESRGPIYGYTF. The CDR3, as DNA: TGCAGCGTTGAATCCAGGGGGCCTATCTATGGCTACACCTTC.

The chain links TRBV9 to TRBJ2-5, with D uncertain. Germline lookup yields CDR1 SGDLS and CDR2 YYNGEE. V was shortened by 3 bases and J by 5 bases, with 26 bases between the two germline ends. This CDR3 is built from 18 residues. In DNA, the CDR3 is TGTGCCAGCAGCGCACCGACATCGGCCCTGACCTGGATCGAGACCCAGTACTTC. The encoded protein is CASSAPTSALTWIETQYF.

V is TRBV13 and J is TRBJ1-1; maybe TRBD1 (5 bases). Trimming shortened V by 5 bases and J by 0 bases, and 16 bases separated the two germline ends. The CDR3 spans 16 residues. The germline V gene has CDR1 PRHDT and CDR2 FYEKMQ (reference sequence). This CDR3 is CASSRPVGDLNTEAFF. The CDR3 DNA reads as TGTGCCAGCAGCCGCCCGGTTGGGGACTTGAACACTGAAGCTTTCTTT.